This T cell receptor beta chain was recovered during a study of Tregs in tolerant kidney transplant recipients. Findings and limits, study-wide: Donor-specific Treg expansion exceeded global Treg expansion in tolerant patients, suggesting antigen drive. No direct test of biological reproducibility was done here. Findings come from small patient numbers and require larger validation.

The V gene end was trimmed by 4 bases and the J gene end by 6 bases; junction bases not matched to a gene: 8. The CDR3 runs to 14 residues. In germline, CDR1 is LNHDA, CDR2 SQIVND (reference sequence). TCRdb keeps only in-frame clones here, not all; method: immunoSEQ multiplex PCR. The repertoire holds about 77,000 clones, with 98% as singletons. Unstimulated regulatory T cells (CD4+CD25+CD127-), CD4+CD25- non-regulatory cells, CD4 and CD8 cells were FACS-sorted from thawed PBMCs. In regard to this clone: Its antigen is undetermined.

The TCR originated in a human donor who received a combined kidney and bone marrow transplant. V and J are TRBV19 and TRBJ2-7; 8 bases map to TRBD1. The specimen was CD4+ T cells from blood, collected before the transplant. The CDR3: CASSKTGVNGEQYF. The DNA for the CDR3 is TGTGCCAGTAGTAAGACAGGGGTGAATGGCGAGCAGTACTTC.